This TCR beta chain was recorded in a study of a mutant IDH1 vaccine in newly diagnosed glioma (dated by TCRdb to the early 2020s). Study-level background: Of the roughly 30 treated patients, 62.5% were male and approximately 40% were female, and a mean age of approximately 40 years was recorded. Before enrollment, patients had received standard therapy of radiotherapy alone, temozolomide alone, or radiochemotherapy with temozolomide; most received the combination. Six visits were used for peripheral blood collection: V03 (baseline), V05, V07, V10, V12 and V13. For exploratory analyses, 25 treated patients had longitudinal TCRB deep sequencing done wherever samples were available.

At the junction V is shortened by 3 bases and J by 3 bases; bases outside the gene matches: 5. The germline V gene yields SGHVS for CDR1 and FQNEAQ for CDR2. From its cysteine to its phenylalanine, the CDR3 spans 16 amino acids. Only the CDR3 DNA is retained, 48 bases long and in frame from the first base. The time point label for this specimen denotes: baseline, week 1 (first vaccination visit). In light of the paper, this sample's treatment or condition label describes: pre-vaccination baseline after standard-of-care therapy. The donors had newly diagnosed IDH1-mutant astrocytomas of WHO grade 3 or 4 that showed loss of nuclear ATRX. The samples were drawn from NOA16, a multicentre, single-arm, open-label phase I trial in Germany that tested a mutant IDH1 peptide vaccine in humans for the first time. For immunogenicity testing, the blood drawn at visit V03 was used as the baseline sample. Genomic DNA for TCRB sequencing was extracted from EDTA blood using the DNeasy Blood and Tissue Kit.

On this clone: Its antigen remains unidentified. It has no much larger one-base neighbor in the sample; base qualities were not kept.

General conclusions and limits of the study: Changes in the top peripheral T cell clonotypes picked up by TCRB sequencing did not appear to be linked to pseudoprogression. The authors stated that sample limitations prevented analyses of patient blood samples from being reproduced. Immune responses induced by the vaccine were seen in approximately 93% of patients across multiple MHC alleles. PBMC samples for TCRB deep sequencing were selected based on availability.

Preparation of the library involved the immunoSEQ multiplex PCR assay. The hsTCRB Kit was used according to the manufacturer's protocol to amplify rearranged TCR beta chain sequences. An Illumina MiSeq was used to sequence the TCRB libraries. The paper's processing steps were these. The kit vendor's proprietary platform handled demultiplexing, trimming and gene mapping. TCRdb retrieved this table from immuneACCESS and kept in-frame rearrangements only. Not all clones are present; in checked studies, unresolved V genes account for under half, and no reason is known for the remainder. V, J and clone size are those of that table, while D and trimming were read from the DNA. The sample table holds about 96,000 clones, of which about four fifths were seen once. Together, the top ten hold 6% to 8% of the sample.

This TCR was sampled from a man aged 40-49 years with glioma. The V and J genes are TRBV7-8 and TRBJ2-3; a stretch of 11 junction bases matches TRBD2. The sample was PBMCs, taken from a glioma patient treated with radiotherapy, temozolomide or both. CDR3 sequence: CASSFPSGGSTDTQYF. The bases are TGTGCCAGCAGCTTCCCTAGCGGGGGGAGTACAGATACGCAGTATTTT.